The clone carrying this T cell receptor beta chain was seen only once. The target antigen is unknown. A read error may account for a junction end that differs from germline. The data stem from a study of blood T cells in healthy people across ages. Notes on the study in general: With donor CMV status unknown, expanded clonotype changes were possibly confounded.

Germline CDR1 and CDR2: SSHAT and FNYEAQ (reference sequence). The CDR3 contains 18 residues. Through a sample-barcoded 5' primer and a J-beta primer mix, a second PCR was run for roughly 7 to 11 cycles. Every molecule of cDNA carried a tag from a template-switch adaptor with 12 random nucleotides. TCRdb reprocessed the 5' RACE reads with MiXCR, giving one entry per CDR3 protein. The sample holds hundreds of thousands of distinct CDR3 sequences, 52% seen once. V is TRBV7-7 and J is TRBJ1-2, with 8 bases matching TRBD1. The sequencing input was blood. The TCR was taken from a woman aged 80 or over in good health. CDR3 nucleotides: TGTGCTAGCAGCTTAGCGACATACCACGCTGACAGGGGCTATGGCTACACCTTC. It specifies CASSLATYHADRGYGYTF.